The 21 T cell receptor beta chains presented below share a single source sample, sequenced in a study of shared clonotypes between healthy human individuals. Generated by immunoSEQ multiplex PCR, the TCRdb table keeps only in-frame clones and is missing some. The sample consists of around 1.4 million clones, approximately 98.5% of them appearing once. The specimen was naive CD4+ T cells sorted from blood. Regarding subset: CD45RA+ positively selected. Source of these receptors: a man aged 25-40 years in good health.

The CDR3 sequence: CATSETSTDTQYF. In DNA form, the CDR3 reads TGTGCCACCTCTGAGACTAGCACAGATACGCAGTATTTT. The V call is TRBV7-9, the J call TRBJ2-3; the D is unclear. The germline CDR1 and CDR2 sequences are SEHNR and FQNEAQ (reference sequence). This CDR3 has 13 residues. Trimming removed 10 bases at V and 0 bases at J, with 11 bases between.

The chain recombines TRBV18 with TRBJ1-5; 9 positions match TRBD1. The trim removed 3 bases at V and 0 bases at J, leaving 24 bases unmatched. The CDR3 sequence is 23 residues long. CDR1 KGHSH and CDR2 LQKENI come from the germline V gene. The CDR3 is CASSPSGGQGFVGRRYSNQPQHF. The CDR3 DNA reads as TGTGCCAGCTCACCCTCGGGGGGACAGGGTTTTGTTGGGAGAAGATATAGCAATCAGCCCCAGCATTTT.

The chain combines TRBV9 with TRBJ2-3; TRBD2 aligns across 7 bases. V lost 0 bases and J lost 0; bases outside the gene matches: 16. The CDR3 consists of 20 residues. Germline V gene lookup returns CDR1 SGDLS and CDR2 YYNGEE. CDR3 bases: TGTGCCAGCAGCGTAGGTGTTAGCGGGCCTCGGGCCTCTAGCACAGATACGCAGTATTTT. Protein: CASSVGVSGPRASSTDTQYF.

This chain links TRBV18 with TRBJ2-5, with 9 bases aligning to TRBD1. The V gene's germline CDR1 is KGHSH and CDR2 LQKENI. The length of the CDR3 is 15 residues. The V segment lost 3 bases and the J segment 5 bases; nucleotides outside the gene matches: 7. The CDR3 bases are TGTGCCAGCTCACCCTACAGGGGGCAAGTGGAGACCCAGTACTTC. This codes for CASSPYRGQVETQYF.

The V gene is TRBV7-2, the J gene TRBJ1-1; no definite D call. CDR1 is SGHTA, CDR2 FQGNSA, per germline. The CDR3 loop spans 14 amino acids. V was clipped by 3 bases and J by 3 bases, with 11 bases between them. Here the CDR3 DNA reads TGTGCCAGCAGCTTTACCCCAGGAGACACTGAAGCTTTCTTT. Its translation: CASSFTPGDTEAFF.

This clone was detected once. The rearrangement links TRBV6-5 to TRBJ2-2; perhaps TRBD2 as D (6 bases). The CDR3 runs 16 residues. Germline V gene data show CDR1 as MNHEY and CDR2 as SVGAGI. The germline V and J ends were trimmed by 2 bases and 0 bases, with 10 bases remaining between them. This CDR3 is CASSYHSGSNTGELFF. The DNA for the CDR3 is TGTGCCAGCAGTTACCATAGCGGATCGAACACCGGGGAGCTGTTTTTT.

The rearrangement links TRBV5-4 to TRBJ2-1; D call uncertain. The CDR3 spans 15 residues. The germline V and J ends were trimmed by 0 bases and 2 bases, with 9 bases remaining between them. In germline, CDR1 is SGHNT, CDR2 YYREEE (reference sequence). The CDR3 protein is CASSLGTDTYNEQFF. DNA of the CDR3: TGTGCCAGCAGCTTGGGGACGGATACCTACAATGAGCAGTTCTTC.

CDR3 bases: TGTGCCAGCAGCGGTCAGAGGGCAGCGGATAACTACGAGCAGTACTTC. Amino acids: CASSGQRAADNYEQYF. V and J are TRBV7-9 and TRBJ2-7; D might be TRBD2 (5 bases). The ends were cut back, 5 bases at V and 3 bases at J, with 20 bases in the middle. CDR3 size: 16 residues. CDR1 is SEHNR and CDR2 is FQNEAQ in the germline V gene (reference sequence).

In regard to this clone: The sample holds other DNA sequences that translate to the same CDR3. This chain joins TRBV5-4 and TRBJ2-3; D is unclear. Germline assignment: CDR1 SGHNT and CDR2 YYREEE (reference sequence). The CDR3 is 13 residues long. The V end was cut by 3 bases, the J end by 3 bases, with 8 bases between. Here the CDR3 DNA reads TGTGCCAGCAGCTCCCCGTCGACAGATACGCAGTATTTT. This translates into CASSSPSTDTQYF.

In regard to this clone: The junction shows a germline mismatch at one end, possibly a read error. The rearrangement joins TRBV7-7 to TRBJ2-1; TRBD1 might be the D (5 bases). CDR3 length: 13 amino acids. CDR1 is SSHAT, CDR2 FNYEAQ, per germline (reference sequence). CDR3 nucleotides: TGTGCTAGCAGCTCAGGGTCCAGCAATGAGCAGTTCTTC. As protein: CASSSGSSNEQFF.

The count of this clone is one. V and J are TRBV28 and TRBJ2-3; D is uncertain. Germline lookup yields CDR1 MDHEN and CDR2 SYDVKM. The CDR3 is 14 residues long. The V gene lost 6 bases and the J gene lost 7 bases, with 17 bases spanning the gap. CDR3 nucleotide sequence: TGTGCCAGCAGACCGGGCCAGACACGAAATACGCAGTATTTT. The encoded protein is CASRPGQTRNTQYF.

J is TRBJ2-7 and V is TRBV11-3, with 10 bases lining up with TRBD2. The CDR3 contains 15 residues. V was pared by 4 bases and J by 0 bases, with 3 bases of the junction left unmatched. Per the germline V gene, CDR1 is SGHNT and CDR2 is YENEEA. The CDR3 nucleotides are TGTGCCAGCAGCTCCAGCGGGAGGGACTCCTACGAGCAGTACTTC. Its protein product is CASSSSGRDSYEQYF. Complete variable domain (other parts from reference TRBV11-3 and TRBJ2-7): EAGVVQSPRYKIIEKKQPVAFWCNPISGHNTLYWYLQNLGQGPELLIRYENEEAVDDSQLPKDRFSAERLKGVDSTLKIQPAELGDSAVYLCASSSSGRDSYEQYFGPGTRLTVT.

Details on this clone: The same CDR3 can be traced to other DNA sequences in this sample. DNA for the CDR3: TGCGCCAGCAGCTTGACAGGGACCGGGGAGCTGTTTTTT. Its protein is CASSLTGTGELFF. The rearrangement joins TRBV5-1 to TRBJ2-2; a weak D match, TRBD1 (6 bases). The CDR3 totals 13 residues. Trimming shortened V by 1 base and J by 5 bases, and 6 bases separated the two germline ends. Germline V CDR1 and CDR2: SGHRS, YFSETQ. The full variable domain, completed using reference TRBV5-1 and TRBJ2-2, is KAGVTQTPRYLIKTRGQQVTLSCSPISGHRSVSWYQQTPGQGLQFLFEYFSETQRNKGNFPGRFSGRQFSNSRSEMNVSTLELGDSALYLCASSLTGTGELFFGEGSRLTVL.

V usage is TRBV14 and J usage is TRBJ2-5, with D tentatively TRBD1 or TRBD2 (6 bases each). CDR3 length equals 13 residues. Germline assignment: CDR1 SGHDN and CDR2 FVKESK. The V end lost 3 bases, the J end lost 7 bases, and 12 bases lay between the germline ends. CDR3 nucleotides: TGTGCCAGCAGCCATAGTGGAGGGGGGACCCAGTACTTC. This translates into CASSHSGGGTQYF.

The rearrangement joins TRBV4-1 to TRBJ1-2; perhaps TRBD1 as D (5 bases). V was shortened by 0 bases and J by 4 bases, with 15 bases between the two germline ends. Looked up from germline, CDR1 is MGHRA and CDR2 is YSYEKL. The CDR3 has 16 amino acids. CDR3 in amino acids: CASSQDQQGISYGYTF. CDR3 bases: TGCGCCAGCAGCCAAGATCAGCAGGGCATCAGCTATGGCTACACCTTC.

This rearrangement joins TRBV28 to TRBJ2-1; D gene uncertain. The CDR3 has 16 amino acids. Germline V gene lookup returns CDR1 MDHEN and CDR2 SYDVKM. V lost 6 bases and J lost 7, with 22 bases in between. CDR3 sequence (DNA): TGTGCCAGCAGGCCTCTGGGCAGAGGTGGACCGAATGAGCAGTTCTTC. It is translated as CASRPLGRGGPNEQFF.

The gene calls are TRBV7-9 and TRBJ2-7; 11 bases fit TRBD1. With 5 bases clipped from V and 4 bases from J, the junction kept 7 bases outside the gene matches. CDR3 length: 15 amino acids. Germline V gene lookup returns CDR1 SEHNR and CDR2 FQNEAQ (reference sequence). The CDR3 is CASSVWDRGAYEQYF. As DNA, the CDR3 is TGTGCCAGCAGCGTTTGGGACAGGGGGGCTTACGAGCAGTACTTC.

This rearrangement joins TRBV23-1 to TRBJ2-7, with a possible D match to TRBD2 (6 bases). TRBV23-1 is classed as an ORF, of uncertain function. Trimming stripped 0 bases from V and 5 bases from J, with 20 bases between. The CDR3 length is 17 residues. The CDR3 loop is CASSQSEGIGAPHEQYF. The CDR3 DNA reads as TGCGCCAGCAGTCAATCGGAGGGGATAGGGGCCCCCCACGAGCAGTACTTC.

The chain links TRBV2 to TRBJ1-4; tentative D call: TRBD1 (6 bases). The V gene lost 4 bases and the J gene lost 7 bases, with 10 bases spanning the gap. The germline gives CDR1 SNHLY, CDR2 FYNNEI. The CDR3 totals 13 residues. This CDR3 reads CASSVQGIEKLFF. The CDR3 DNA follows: TGTGCCAGCAGTGTACAGGGTATTGAAAAACTGTTTTTT.

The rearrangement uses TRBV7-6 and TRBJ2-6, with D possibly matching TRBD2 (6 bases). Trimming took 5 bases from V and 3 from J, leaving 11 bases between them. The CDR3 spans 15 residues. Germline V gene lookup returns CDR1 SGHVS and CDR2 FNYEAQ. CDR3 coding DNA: TGTGCCAGCAGCCCCCGCGGGGTTGGGGCCAACGTCCTGACTTTC. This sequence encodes CASSPRGVGANVLTF.

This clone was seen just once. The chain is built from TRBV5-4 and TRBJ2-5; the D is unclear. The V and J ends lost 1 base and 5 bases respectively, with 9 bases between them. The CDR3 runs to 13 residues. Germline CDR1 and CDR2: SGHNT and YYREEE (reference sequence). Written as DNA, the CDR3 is TGTGCCAGCAGCTTGAACCCCGCGGAGACCCAGTACTTC. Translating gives CASSLNPAETQYF.